This T cell receptor beta chain was profiled in a study of cytomegalovirus exposure and HLA in healthy donors. Study-level background: The 500 to 750 first-cohort repertoires and the 95 to 150 validation repertoires shared the same platform, a later analysis reported. Findings and caveats of the study: Within the approximately 120 validation repertoires, first-cohort TCR clusters tended to co-occur, according to a later analysis.

CDR1 is MDHEN and CDR2 is SYDVKM in the germline V gene. This CDR3 is 13 amino acids long. Trimming pared 3 bases from V and 5 bases from J, leaving 11 bases between. Sequencing was performed with immunoSEQ multiplex PCR; in TCRdb, only in-frame clones are kept and a portion is missing. Of some 120,000 clones in the sample, approximately 95% were seen once. With respect to this clone: Its antigen is currently unknown.

The specimen was PBMCs. The clonotype comes from a young man in good health and CMV-seronegative. This chain connects TRBV28 to TRBJ2-7; D is unresolved. The CDR3 sequence: CASSFLRQDEQYF. CDR3 bases: TGTGCCAGCAGTTTTCTTCGTCAGGACGAGCAGTACTTC. The whole variable domain, filled in from reference TRBV28 and TRBJ2-7, reads DVKVTQSSRYLVKRTGEKVFLECVQDMDHENMFWYRQDPGLGLRLIYFSYDVKMKEKGDIPEGYSVSREKKERFSLILESASTNQTSMYLCASSFLRQDEQYFGPGTRLTVT.